Listed below are T cell receptor beta chains from one sample, sequenced in a study of T cells after yellow fever vaccination. TCRdb itself ran the 5' RACE reads through MiXCR, one entry per CDR3 protein. The sample lists 550,000 or so distinct CDR3 sequences; 15% to 20% were seen once. The sample was PBMCs, taken 15 days after the yellow fever booster vaccination. The source is a man aged 30 to 45 who received the YFV17D yellow fever vaccine. Each CDR3 is given with its conserved first and last residue.

v_call,cdr3_aa
TRBV30,CAWSLDRGAAFF
TRBV20-1,CSAGPGLDYNEQFF
TRBV4-3,CASANQPQHF
TRBV5-1,CASSLETNSYEQYF
TRBV5-4,CASSTPGGAGELFF
TRBV11-2,CASSSRLTSGRTGEQFF
TRBV9,CASSVGRVDEQFF
TRBV7-9,CASSFRAVTANYGYTF
TRBV25-1,CASSETEWSDTQYF
TRBV2,CASSFETVSYEQYF
TRBV7-2,CASSFQKYQETQYF
TRBV20-1,CSARDGRGPIETQYF
TRBV7-2,CASSLGSLAGREQYF
TRBV6-2/TRBV6-3,CASSYTSPGLAGSQYF
TRBV7-2,CASSYDRGKNEQYF
TRBV7-9,CASSPRRRTGHNEQFF
TRBV12-3/TRBV12-4,CASSLRTGVGTGELFF
TRBV7-9,CASARDRGADTQYF
TRBV5-1,CASSLASSGFSDTQYF
TRBV20-1,CSARDDMNYGYTF
TRBV12-3/TRBV12-4,CASRGLAGPYNEQFF
TRBV4-3,CASSHTTGDTGELFF
TRBV20-1,CSASRRQDFIQYF
TRBV24-1,CATSDFRLGVAGKTGELFF
TRBV15,CATSMEQIANYGYTF
TRBV9,CASEGGLGNEQFF
TRBV20-1,CSARDWGTGTTEAFF